The T cell receptor beta chain under discussion was sequenced for a study of blood T cell repertoires in COVID-19 (dated by TCRdb to the early 2020s). For the wider study: For ImmuneRACE Cohort 3, a participant was defined as recovered based on two consecutive negative NP/OP PCR tests, clearance by a healthcare professional, or resolution of symptoms. Samples from collaborators originated in the United States, Italy and Spain and spanned both the acute and convalescent phases of COVID-19. The prospective study material was composed of cDNA or gDNA derived from T cells, B-cell-depleted T cells, or PBMCs. The dataset comprised deeply sampled blood TCRbeta repertoires from subjects exposed to, actively infected with, or recovered from COVID-19. The repertoires were released in a freely available public database meant as a resource for research on the immune response to SARS-CoV-2. The samples were drawn from the first 160 participants of the ongoing ImmuneRACE study and from under 1,500 subjects provided by 6 global collaborators. A de-identified subject ID, COVID-19 status, age in years and sex were almost always included in the sample metadata. Where HLA class I and class II types were available, the types were taken from metadata supplied by the sample provider, not from assay-based typing. What the study reported, not specific to this receptor: How much clinical and demographic metadata was included differed by source and by participant, and the metadata was provided uncurated.

With respect to this clone: Its target antigen remains unknown. No much larger clone is present one base from it, and per-base qualities are unavailable.

Enrolling through a virtual design, the prospective study's participants ranged in age from roughly 18 to 90 years and lived across roughly 24 United States geographic areas. Cohort assignment in the prospective study relied on participant-reported clinical history from a screening survey and a study questionnaire. In the prospective study, mobile phlebotomists collected whole blood, serum and a nasopharyngeal or oropharyngeal swab from each participant. Additional blood draws and questionnaires over an approximately two-month period could optionally be provided by prospective study participants. Before DNA extraction, blood samples from the prospective study were shipped at room temperature or frozen. Via the germline V gene, CDR1 is MNHEY and CDR2 SVGAGI. The CDR3 goes from the cysteine to the phenylalanine over 14 residues. CDR3 DNA is the only sequence kept; it has 42 bases, read in frame from the first base. V loses 7 bases, J loses 3 bases, and the germline ends lie 15 bases apart.

The immunoSEQ Assay, a bias-controlled multiplex PCR, was used to amplify TCRbeta CDR3 regions from genomic DNA. Processing in the source paper ran as follows. Within the assay, amplification of reference gene primers was used to estimate how many nucleated cells each sample contained. To quantify the absolute abundance of each unique TCRbeta CDR3 rearrangement, sequence reads were collapsed and filtered. Productive Simpson clonality was computed per sample as the square root of Simpson's diversity index over productive rearrangements. TCRdb holds this immuneACCESS table with in-frame rearrangements only. Some clones are missing; in checked studies, unresolved V genes explain under half, and the rest has no known cause. V and J calls and clone size are given by that table; D and trimming were obtained from the DNA. The sample table lists more than 200,000 clones, about nine tenths of them with a count of one. Roughly 7.2% of the sample comes from the top ten.

The source of this sequence is a man aged 30-40 years in a cohort exposed to, infected with or recovered from COVID-19 (not recorded which). This sequence uses TRBV6-5 and TRBJ1-1; the D gene identity is not certain. What was sequenced was PBMCs or T cells enriched from blood (not recorded which). The nucleotide sequence is given as TGTGCCAGCATCCTCTCCGCCGGGGACACTGAAGCTTTCTTT. It is translated as CASILSAGDTEAFF.